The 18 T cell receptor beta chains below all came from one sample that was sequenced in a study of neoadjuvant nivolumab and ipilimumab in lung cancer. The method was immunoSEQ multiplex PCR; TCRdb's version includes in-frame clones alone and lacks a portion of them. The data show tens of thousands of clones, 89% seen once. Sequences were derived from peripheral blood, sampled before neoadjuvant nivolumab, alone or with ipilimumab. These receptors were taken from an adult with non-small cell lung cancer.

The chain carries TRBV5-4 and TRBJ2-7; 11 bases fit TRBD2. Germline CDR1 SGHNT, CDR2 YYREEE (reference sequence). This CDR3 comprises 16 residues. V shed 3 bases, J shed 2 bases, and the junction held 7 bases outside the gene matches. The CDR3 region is CASSSVAGGGPYEQYF. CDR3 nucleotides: TGTGCCAGCAGCTCCGTAGCGGGAGGGGGACCCTACGAGCAGTACTTC.

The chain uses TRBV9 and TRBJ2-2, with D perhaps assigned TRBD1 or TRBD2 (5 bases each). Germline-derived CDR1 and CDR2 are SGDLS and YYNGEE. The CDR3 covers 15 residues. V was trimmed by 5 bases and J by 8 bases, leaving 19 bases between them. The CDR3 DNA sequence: TGTGCCAGCAGTCCATCTAGCAGGGTTAGGGGGGAGCTGTTTTTT. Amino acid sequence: CASSPSSRVRGELFF. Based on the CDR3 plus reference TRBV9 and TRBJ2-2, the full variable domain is DSGVTQTPKHLITATGQRVTLRCSPRSGDLSVYWYQQSLDQGLQFLIQYYNGEERAKGNILERFSAQQFPDLHSELNLSSLELGDSALYFCASSPSSRVRGELFFGEGSRLTVL.

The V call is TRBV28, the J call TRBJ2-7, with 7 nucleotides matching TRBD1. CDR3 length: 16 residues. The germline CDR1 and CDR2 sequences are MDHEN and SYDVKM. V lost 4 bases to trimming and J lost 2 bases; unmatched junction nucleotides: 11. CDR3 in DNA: TGTGCCAGCAGTTCTCCCACCGGGACAGCCACCTACGAGCAGTACTTC. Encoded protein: CASSSPTGTATYEQYF.

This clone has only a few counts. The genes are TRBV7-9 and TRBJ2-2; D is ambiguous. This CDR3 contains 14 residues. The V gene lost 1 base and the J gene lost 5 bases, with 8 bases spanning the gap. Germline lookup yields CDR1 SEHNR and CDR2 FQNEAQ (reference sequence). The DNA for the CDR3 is TGTGCCAGCAGCTTAGATTTCGTTACCGGGGAGCTGTTTTTT. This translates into CASSLDFVTGELFF.

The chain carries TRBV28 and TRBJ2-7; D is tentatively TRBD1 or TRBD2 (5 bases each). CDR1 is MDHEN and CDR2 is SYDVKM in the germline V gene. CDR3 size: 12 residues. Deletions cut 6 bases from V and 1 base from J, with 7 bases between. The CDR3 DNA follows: TGTGCCAGCAGGGGGGTGTCCTACGAGCAGTACTTC. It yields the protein CASRGVSYEQYF. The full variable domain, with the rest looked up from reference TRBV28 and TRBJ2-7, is DVKVTQSSRYLVKRTGEKVFLECVQDMDHENMFWYRQDPGLGLRLIYFSYDVKMKEKGDIPEGYSVSREKKERFSLILESASTNQTSMYLCASRGVSYEQYFGPGTRLTVT.

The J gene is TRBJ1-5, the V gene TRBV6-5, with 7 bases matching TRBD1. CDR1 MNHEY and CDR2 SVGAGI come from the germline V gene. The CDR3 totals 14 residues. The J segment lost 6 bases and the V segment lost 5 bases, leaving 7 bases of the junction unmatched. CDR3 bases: TGTGCCAGCAGTCGGGACAGCACCCTTCAGCCCCAGCATTTT. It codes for CASSRDSTLQPQHF.

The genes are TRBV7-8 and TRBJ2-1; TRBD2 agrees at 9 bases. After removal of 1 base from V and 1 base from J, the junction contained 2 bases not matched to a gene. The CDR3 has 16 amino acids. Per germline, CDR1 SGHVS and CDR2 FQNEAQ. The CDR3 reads CASSLGLAVSYNEQFF. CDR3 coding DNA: TGTGCCAGCAGCTTAGGACTAGCGGTTTCCTACAATGAGCAGTTCTTC.

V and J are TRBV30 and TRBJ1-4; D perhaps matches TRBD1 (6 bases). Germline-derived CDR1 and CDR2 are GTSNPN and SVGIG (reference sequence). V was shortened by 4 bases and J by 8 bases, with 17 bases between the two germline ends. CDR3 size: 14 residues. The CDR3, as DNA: TGTGCCTGGAAGGGACACGCTGAGAGCGAAAAACTGTTTTTT. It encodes CAWKGHAESEKLFF.

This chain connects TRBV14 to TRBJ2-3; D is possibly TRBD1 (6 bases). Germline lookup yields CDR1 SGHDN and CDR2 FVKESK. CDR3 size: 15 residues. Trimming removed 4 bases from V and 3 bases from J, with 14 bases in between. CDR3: CASSLKQGYTDTQYF. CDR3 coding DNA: TGTGCCAGCAGCCTAAAACAGGGATATACAGATACGCAGTATTTT. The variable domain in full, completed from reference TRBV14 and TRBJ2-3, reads EAGVTQFPSHSVIEKGQTVTLRCDPISGHDNLYWYRRVMGKEIKFLLHFVKESKQDESGMPNNRFLAERTGGTYSTLKVQPAELEDSGVYFCASSLKQGYTDTQYFGPGTRLTVL.

The CDR3 bases are TGTGCCAGCAGCCCCTCTCCGCTTAGCACTTCCTATGAGCAGTTCTTC. Its protein is CASSPSPLSTSYEQFF. The gene calls are TRBV7-2 and TRBJ2-1, with unresolved D. Trimming took off 5 bases at V and 8 bases at J, with 22 bases between the two ends. Germline values: CDR1 SGHTA, CDR2 FQGNSA. The CDR3 totals 16 residues.

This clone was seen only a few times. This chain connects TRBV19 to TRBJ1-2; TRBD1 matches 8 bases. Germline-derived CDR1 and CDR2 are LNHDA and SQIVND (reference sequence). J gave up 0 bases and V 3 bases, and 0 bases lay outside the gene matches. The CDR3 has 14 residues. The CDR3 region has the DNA TGTGCCAGTAGTATGGACAGGGCTAACTATGGCTACACCTTC. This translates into CASSMDRANYGYTF.

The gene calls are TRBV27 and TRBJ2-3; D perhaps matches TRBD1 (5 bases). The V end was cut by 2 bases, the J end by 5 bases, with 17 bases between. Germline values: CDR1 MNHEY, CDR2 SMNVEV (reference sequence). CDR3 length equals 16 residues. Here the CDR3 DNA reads TGTGCCAGCAGTTTAGGCGTGTGGGGCCCTCTAGATACGCAGTATTTT. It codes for CASSLGVWGPLDTQYF.

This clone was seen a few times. CDR3 loop: CASSEYRAGYTF. Here the CDR3 DNA reads TGTGCCAGCAGTGAATACAGGGCTGGCTACACCTTC. The V and J genes are TRBV2 and TRBJ1-2, with D perhaps TRBD1 (6 bases). Germline V gene sequence: CDR1 SNHLY, CDR2 FYNNEI. This CDR3 is built from 12 residues. V dropped 2 bases and J dropped 7 bases, with 8 bases sitting between them. Full variable domain (outside the CDR3, taken from reference TRBV2 and TRBJ1-2): EPEVTQTPSHQVTQMGQEVILRCVPISNHLYFYWYRQILGQKVEFLVSFYNNEISEKSEIFDDQFSVERPDGSNFTLKIRSTKLEDSAMYFCASSEYRAGYTFGSGTRLTVV.

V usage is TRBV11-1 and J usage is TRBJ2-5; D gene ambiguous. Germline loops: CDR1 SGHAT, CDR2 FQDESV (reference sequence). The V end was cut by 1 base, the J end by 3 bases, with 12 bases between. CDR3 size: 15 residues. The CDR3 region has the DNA TGTGCCAGCAGCTTAGGGCCAGCGCGAAAAGAGACCCAGTACTTC. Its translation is CASSLGPARKETQYF.

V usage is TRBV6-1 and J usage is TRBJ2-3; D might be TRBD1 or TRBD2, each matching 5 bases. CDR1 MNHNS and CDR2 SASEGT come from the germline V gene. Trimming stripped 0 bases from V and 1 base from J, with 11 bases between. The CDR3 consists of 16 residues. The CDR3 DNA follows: TGTGCCAGCAGTGAAGCGCTTGGGACGGGCACAGATACGCAGTATTTT. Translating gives CASSEALGTGTDTQYF.

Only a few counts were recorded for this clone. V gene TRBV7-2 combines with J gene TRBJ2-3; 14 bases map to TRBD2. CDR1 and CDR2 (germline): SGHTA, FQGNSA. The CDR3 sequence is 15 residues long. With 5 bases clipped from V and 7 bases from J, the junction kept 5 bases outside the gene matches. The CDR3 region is CASSPTSGRAHTQYF. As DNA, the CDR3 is TGTGCCAGCAGCCCGACTAGCGGGAGGGCCCATACGCAGTATTTT. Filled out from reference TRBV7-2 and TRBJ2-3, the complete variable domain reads GAGVSQSPSNKVTEKGKDVELRCDPISGHTALYWYRQSLGQGLEFLIYFQGNSAPDKSGLPSDRFSAERTGGSVSTLTIQRTQQEDSAVYLCASSPTSGRAHTQYFGPGTRLTVL.

The CDR3 is CASSVIAESTDTQYF. The CDR3, as DNA: TGTGCCAGCAGCGTTATAGCGGAAAGCACAGATACGCAGTATTTT. The J gene is TRBJ2-3, the V gene TRBV9, with D perhaps TRBD2 (6 bases). This CDR3 is 15 amino acids long. Germline V gene sequence: CDR1 SGDLS, CDR2 YYNGEE. The germline V and J ends were trimmed by 2 bases and 0 bases, with 10 bases remaining between them.

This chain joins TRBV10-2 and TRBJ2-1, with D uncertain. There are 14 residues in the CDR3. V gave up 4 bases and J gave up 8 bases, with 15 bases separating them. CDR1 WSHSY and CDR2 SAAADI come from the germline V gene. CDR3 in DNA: TGCGCCAGCAGTGTGTGGGATCCGGGCGATGAGCAGTTCTTC. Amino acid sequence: CASSVWDPGDEQFF.